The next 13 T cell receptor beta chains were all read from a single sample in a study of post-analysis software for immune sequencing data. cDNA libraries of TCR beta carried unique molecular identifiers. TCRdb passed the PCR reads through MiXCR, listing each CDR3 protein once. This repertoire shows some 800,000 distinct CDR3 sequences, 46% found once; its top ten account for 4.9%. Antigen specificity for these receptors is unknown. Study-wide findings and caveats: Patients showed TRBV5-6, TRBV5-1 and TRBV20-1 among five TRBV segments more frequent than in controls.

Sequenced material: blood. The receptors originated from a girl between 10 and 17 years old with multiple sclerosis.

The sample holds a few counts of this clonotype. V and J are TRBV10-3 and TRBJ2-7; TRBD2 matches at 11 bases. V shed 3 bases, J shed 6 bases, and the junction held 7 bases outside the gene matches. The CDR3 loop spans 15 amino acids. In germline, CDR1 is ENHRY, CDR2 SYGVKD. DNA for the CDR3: TGTGCCATCAGTGAAAAAGGGACTAGCGGTGTCGAGCAGTACTTC. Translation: CAISEKGTSGVEQYF.

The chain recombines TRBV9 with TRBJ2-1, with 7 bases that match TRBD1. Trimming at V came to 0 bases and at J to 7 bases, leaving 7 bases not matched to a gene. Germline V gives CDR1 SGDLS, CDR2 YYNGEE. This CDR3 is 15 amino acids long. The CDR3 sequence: CASSVETGTWNEQFF. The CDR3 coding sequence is TGTGCCAGCAGCGTAGAGACAGGGACCTGGAATGAGCAGTTCTTC.

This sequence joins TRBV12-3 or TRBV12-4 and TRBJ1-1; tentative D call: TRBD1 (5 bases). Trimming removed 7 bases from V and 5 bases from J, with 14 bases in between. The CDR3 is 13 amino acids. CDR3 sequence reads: CASTPSRGTEAFF. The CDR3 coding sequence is TGTGCCAGCACTCCCTCCCGGGGGACTGAAGCTTTCTTT.

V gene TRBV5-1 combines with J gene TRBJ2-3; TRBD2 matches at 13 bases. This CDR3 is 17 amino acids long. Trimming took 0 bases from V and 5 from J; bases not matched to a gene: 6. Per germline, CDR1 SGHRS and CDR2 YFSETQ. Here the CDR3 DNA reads TGCGCCAGCAGCTTGGAGGGGACTAGCGGGAAAGTAGATACGCAGTATTTT. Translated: CASSLEGTSGKVDTQYF.

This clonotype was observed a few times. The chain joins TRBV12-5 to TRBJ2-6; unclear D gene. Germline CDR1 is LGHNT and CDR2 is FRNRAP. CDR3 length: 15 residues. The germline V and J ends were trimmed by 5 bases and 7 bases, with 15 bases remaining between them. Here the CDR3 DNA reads TGTGCTAGTGGTCCCATTGACGGTGGAGCCAACGTCCTGACTTTC. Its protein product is CASGPIDGGANVLTF.

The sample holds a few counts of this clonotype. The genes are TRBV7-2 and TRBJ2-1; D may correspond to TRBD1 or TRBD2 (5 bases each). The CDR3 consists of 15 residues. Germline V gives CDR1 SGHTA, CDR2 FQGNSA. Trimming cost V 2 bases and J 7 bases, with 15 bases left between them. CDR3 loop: CASSLFGRGVNEQFF. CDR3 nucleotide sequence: TGTGCCAGCAGCTTATTCGGTAGAGGGGTGAATGAGCAGTTCTTC.

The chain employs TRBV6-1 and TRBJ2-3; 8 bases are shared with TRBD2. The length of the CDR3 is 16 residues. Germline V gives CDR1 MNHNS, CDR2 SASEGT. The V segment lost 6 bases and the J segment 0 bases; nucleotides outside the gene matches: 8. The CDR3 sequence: CASSRGGRSSTDTQYF. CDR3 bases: TGTGCCAGCAGCCGGGGGGGGCGGTCAAGCACAGATACGCAGTATTTT.

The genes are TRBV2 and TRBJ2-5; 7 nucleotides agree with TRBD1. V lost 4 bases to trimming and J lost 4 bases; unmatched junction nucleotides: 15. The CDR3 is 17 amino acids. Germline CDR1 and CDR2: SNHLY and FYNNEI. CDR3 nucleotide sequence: TGTGCCAGCAGTGGACAGGGCAGCGGTGTTAGGGGAGAGACCCAGTACTTC. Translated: CASSGQGSGVRGETQYF.

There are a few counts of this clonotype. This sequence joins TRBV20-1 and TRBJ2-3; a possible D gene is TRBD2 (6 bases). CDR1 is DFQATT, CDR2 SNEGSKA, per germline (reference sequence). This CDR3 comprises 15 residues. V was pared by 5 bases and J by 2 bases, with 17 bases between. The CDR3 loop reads CSAAMLEGLTDTQYF. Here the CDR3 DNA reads TGCAGTGCTGCAATGTTGGAGGGCCTCACAGATACGCAGTATTTT.

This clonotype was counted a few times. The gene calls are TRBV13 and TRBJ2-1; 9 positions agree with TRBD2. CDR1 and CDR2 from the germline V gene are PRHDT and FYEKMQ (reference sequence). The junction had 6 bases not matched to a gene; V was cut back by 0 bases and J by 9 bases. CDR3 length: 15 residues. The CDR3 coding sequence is TGTGCCAGCAGCTTAGGGCGCGGGAGGGCTTCTGAGCAGTTCTTC. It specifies CASSLGRGRASEQFF.

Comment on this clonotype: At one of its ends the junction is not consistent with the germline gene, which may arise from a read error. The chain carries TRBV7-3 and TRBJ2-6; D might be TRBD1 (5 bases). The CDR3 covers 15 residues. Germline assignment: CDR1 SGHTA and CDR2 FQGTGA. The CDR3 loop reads CASSFPQAGASVLTF. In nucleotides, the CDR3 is TGTGCCAGCAGCTTCCCGCAAGCTGGGGCCAGCGTCCTGACTTTC.

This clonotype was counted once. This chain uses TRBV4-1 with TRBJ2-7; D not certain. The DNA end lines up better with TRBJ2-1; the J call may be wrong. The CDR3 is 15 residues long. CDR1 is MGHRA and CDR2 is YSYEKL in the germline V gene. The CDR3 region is CASSDDRAGGNEQFF. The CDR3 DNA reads TGCGCCAGCAGCGATGACCGGGCCGGTGGCAATGAGCAGTTCTTC.

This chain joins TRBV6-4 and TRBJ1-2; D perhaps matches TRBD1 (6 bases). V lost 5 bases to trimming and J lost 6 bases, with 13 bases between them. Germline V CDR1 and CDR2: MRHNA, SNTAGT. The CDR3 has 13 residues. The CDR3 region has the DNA TGTGCCAGCAGTCCCGAGGGGGTCGATGGCTACACCTTC. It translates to CASSPEGVDGYTF.